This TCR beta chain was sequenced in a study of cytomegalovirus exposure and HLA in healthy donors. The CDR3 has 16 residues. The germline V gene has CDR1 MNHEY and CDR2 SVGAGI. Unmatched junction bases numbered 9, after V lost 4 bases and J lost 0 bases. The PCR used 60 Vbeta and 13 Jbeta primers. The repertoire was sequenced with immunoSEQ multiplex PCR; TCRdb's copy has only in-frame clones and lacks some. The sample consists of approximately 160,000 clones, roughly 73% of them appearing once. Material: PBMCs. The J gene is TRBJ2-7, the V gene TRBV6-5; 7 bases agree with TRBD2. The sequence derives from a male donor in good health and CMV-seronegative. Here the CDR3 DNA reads TGTGCCAGCAGTTGGGCGACTAGCAGGAGCTCCTACGAGCAGTACTTC. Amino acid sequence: CASSWATSRSSYEQYF.